Listed below are T cell receptor beta chains from one sample, sequenced in a study of T cells in Graves' hyperthyroidism and ophthalmopathy. TCRdb called the multiplex PCR reads again in MiXCR, with one record for every CDR3 protein. The sample contains approximately 710,000 distinct CDR3 sequences, approximately 15% of which appear only once. What was sequenced was blood. All receptors derive from a man aged 50 or older with Graves' hyperthyroidism. Each CDR3 is given with its conserved first and last residue. The order of the fields is V gene, J gene, D gene, clone size, CDR3 DNA, CDR3 protein. D genes are given only for firm matches. Rows may omit the clone size; those that give it use once, few, many or a size class.

V: TRBV24-1; J: TRBJ2-5; D: TRBD1; size: many; DNA: TGTGCCACCAGTGATTTACAGGGGGCTGGGGCAGAGACCCAGTACTTC; CDR3: CATSDLQGAGAETQYF
V: TRBV10-3; J: TRBJ1-1; D: NA; size: many; DNA: TGTGCCATCAGTGAGTCGGGGTACACTGAAGCTTTCTTT; CDR3: CAISESGYTEAFF
V: TRBV6-1; J: TRBJ1-2; D: NA; size: many; DNA: TGTGCCAGTAGGGGAGAGACCTATGGCTACACCTTC; CDR3: CASRGETYGYTF
V: TRBV5-6; J: TRBJ1-6; D: TRBD1; size: NA; DNA: TGTGCCAGCAGCTTCCGACAGGGCCTAAGTTCACCCCTCCACTTT; CDR3: CASSFRQGLSSPLHF
V: TRBV27; J: TRBJ2-1; D: TRBD1; size: many; DNA: TGTGCCAGCAGTTTACCCCCCCGGGACAGGGGGTACAATGAGCAGTTCTTC; CDR3: CASSLPPRDRGYNEQFF
V: TRBV7-3; J: TRBJ2-3; D: NA; size: many; DNA: TGTGCCAGCAGCTTAAGGGGGCAGAGGAATACGCAGTATTTT; CDR3: CASSLRGQRNTQYF
V: TRBV20-1; J: TRBJ1-5; D: NA; size: NA; DNA: TGCAGTGCTCCCGAGGCGGGGTCCCAGCCCCAGCATTTT; CDR3: CSAPEAGSQPQHF
V: TRBV28; J: TRBJ2-1; D: TRBD1; size: many; DNA: TGTGCCAGCAGCCCGGGACAGGGTTATGAGCAGTTCTTC; CDR3: CASSPGQGYEQFF
V: TRBV20-1; J: TRBJ1-5; D: NA; size: NA; DNA: TGCAGTGCTAGTAAGTGGACAGAGCCCAATCAGCCCCAGCATTTT; CDR3: CSASKWTEPNQPQHF
V: TRBV27; J: TRBJ1-5; D: NA; size: NA; DNA: TGTGCCAGCAGCTCCCTGGGGCCCCACAGGGTGAATCAGCCCCAGCATTTT; CDR3: CASSSLGPHRVNQPQHF
V: TRBV12-3/TRBV12-4; J: TRBJ1-5; D: TRBD1; size: NA; DNA: TGTGCCAGCAGTACGACAGGGATAGTTCAGCCCCAGCATTTT; CDR3: CASSTTGIVQPQHF
V: TRBV28; J: TRBJ2-7; D: TRBD1; size: NA; DNA: TGTGCCAGCAGTTTAAATTTAAGACAGGGGGTCTACGAGCAGTACTTC; CDR3: CASSLNLRQGVYEQYF
V: TRBV6-2/TRBV6-3; J: TRBJ2-1; D: TRBD2; size: many; DNA: TGTGCCAGCAGTTACGGCCTAGCGGGTCCTCGGAGCTCCTACAATGAGCAGTTCTTC; CDR3: CASSYGLAGPRSSYNEQFF
V: TRBV6-1; J: TRBJ2-3; D: NA; size: NA; DNA: TGTGCCAGCAGCTACAATAGGGGACTCCTCGCTCCAGATACGCAGTATTTT; CDR3: CASSYNRGLLAPDTQYF
V: TRBV2; J: TRBJ2-5; D: TRBD2; size: few; DNA: TGTGCCAGCAGTGATGGGAGGGAAGAGACCCAGTACTTC; CDR3: CASSDGREETQYF
V: TRBV6-2/TRBV6-3; J: TRBJ1-2; D: NA; size: NA; DNA: TGTGCCAGCAAGCTAGACGGTGGCTACACCTTC; CDR3: CASKLDGGYTF
V: TRBV11-2; J: TRBJ2-2; D: TRBD2; size: NA; DNA: TGTGCCAGCAGCTTACATGGGACTAGCGTTCTGATCACCGGGGAGCTGTTTTTT; CDR3: CASSLHGTSVLITGELFF
V: TRBV5-5; J: TRBJ2-7; D: TRBD2; size: few; DNA: TGTGCCAGCATCCGGGGGGGGGCGGCCCACGAGCAGTACTTC; CDR3: CASIRGGAAHEQYF
V: TRBV12-3/TRBV12-4; J: TRBJ2-1; D: TRBD2; size: many; DNA: TGTGCCAGCAGTTTAGAGGGACTAGCCTACAATGAGCAGTTCTTC; CDR3: CASSLEGLAYNEQFF
V: TRBV12-3/TRBV12-4; J: TRBJ1-1; D: NA; size: many; DNA: TGTGCCAGCAGTTTTAGAGGGTTTGGCACTGAAGCTTTCTTT; CDR3: CASSFRGFGTEAFF
V: TRBV29-1; J: TRBJ1-5; D: NA; size: many; DNA: TGCAGCGCAGTGACAACGGGGAATCAGCCCCAGCATTTT; CDR3: CSAVTTGNQPQHF
V: TRBV30; J: TRBJ2-2; D: NA; size: many; DNA: TGTGCCTGGAGTTCCCGGGGCACCGGGGAGCTGTTTTTT; CDR3: CAWSSRGTGELFF
V: TRBV28; J: TRBJ1-5; D: NA; size: NA; DNA: TGTGCCAGCAGTCCGAAGGGGAATAGCAATCAGCCCCAGCATTTT; CDR3: CASSPKGNSNQPQHF
V: TRBV19; J: TRBJ1-1; D: NA; size: NA; DNA: TGTGCCAGTAGTCGGTCAGGGAGTGGGGTGAACACTGAAGCTTTCTTT; CDR3: CASSRSGSGVNTEAFF
V: TRBV10-3; J: TRBJ1-1; D: NA; size: many; DNA: TGTGCCATTCGCGTGGGACAGAACACTGAAGCTTTCTTT; CDR3: CAIRVGQNTEAFF
V: TRBV2; J: TRBJ2-7; D: TRBD1; size: many; DNA: TGTGCCAGTCTAGCCGGGACAGGGGGCTACGAGCAGTACTTC; CDR3: CASLAGTGGYEQYF
V: TRBV19; J: TRBJ2-4; D: NA; size: few; DNA: TGTGCCAGTAGTATTACGGGACAATCAAAAAACATTCAGTACTTC; CDR3: CASSITGQSKNIQYF
V: TRBV20-1; J: TRBJ2-1; D: NA; size: NA; DNA: TGCAGTGCTAGAGATAGGAAGTCGGGGTGGAACAATGAGCAGTTCTTC; CDR3: CSARDRKSGWNNEQFF
V: TRBV19; J: TRBJ2-1; D: NA; size: few; DNA: TGTGCCAGTAGTATCGGCTCCCTTGAGCAGTTCTTC; CDR3: CASSIGSLEQFF
V: TRBV20-1; J: TRBJ1-1; D: NA; size: NA; DNA: TGCAGTGCCCCCCGCTCCCCGAACACTGAAGCTTTCTTT; CDR3: CSAPRSPNTEAFF
V: TRBV18; J: TRBJ2-5; D: NA; size: many; DNA: TGTGCCAGCTCACCAACTAGACCTGAGACCCAGTACTTC; CDR3: CASSPTRPETQYF
V: TRBV6-1; J: TRBJ2-3; D: TRBD2; size: NA; DNA: TGTGCCAGCTTCTGGCGGGAGGGAGGAGATACGCAGTATTTT; CDR3: CASFWREGGDTQYF
V: TRBV13; J: TRBJ2-7; D: TRBD2; size: few; DNA: TGTGCCAGCAGCCATATAGCGGGAGGCCCTTCCTACGAGCAGTACTTC; CDR3: CASSHIAGGPSYEQYF
V: TRBV7-3; J: TRBJ2-1; D: NA; size: many; DNA: TGTGCCAGCAGCCGCACCCATGAAGGCGAGCAGTTCTTC; CDR3: CASSRTHEGEQFF
V: TRBV12-3/TRBV12-4; J: TRBJ2-7; D: TRBD2; size: NA; DNA: TGTGCCAGCAGTTTAAGACTAGCGGAGACCTACGAGCAGTACTTC; CDR3: CASSLRLAETYEQYF
V: TRBV15; J: TRBJ1-5; D: TRBD1; size: few; DNA: TGTGCCACCAGCAGAGATCTCGACAGGGGTAGCAATCAGCCCCAGCATTTT; CDR3: CATSRDLDRGSNQPQHF
V: TRBV28; J: TRBJ1-2; D: TRBD1; size: NA; DNA: TGTGCCAGCAGTTCGGGACAGCGGCATGGCTACACCTTC; CDR3: CASSSGQRHGYTF
V: TRBV29-1; J: TRBJ2-2; D: NA; size: NA; DNA: TGCAGCGCGGGACCTACGAACACCGGGGAGCTGTTTTTT; CDR3: CSAGPTNTGELFF
V: TRBV7-2; J: TRBJ1-5; D: TRBD1; size: many; DNA: TGTGCCAGCAGTCTACAGGGGAATCAGCCCCAGCATTTT; CDR3: CASSLQGNQPQHF
V: TRBV12-3/TRBV12-4; J: TRBJ2-2; D: NA; size: few; DNA: TGTGCCAGCAGTATCGGCCACACCGGGGAGCTGTTTTTT; CDR3: CASSIGHTGELFF
V: TRBV24-1; J: TRBJ2-1; D: TRBD2; size: NA; DNA: TGTGCCACCAGTGATCGGGGGGTACCGAAGACAGCGGGGGGCTACAATGAGCAGTTCTTC; CDR3: CATSDRGVPKTAGGYNEQFF
V: TRBV9; J: TRBJ2-6; D: NA; size: few; DNA: TGTGCCAGCAGCGCCTCCCATAGCGGAGCTGGGGCCAACGTCCTGACTTTC; CDR3: CASSASHSGAGANVLTF
V: TRBV19; J: TRBJ2-5; D: NA; size: few; DNA: TGTGCCAGTAGTATAAGGGTGTACCAAGAGACCCAGTACTTC; CDR3: CASSIRVYQETQYF
V: TRBV5-1; J: TRBJ2-7; D: NA; size: NA; DNA: TGCGCCAGCAGCTTCCTCCTACGGTCCTACGAGCAGTACTTC; CDR3: CASSFLLRSYEQYF
V: TRBV19; J: TRBJ1-2; D: NA; size: few; DNA: TGTGCCAGTAGTATAGGTAACAGGGAAGGCGGAGGCTACACCTTC; CDR3: CASSIGNREGGGYTF
V: TRBV7-3; J: TRBJ2-1; D: TRBD1; size: many; DNA: TGTGCCAGCAGCGTGGGACAGGTTCCCTACAATGAGCAGTTCTTC; CDR3: CASSVGQVPYNEQFF
V: TRBV6-5; J: TRBJ2-5; D: NA; size: many; DNA: TGTGCCAGCAGTTACTCGTCCGGGGGCGGATGGAACCGAGAGACCCAGTACTTC; CDR3: CASSYSSGGGWNRETQYF
V: TRBV10-2; J: TRBJ1-1; D: TRBD1; size: many; DNA: TGCGCCGTCCAAAGTGGAACAACAGGGACAGGCACTGAAGCTTTCTTT; CDR3: CAVQSGTTGTGTEAFF
V: TRBV10-1; J: TRBJ2-3; D: NA; size: many; DNA: TGCGCCAGCAGTGGACACACAGATACGCAGTATTTT; CDR3: CASSGHTDTQYF
V: TRBV6-1; J: TRBJ1-1; D: TRBD1; size: NA; DNA: TGTGCCAGCAGATACAACAGGGGAAGGGACACTGAAGCTTTCTTT; CDR3: CASRYNRGRDTEAFF